This T cell receptor beta chain was recorded in a study of blood T cell repertoires in COVID-19. Study at large: There were acute and convalescent COVID-19 samples, and they came from the United States, Italy and Spain. T cells, B-cell-depleted T cells, or PBMCs provided the cDNA or gDNA that served as material.

In the authors' methods: From reference gene primer amplification, estimates of nucleated cell counts were derived. Clones were sequenced by immunoSEQ multiplex PCR, and TCRdb holds only the in-frame ones, with some missing. The V and J calls and the clone size are those of that table, but D and trimming were determined from the DNA. The sample includes about 490,000 clones, 80% to 90% of them seen just once. There are 14 residues in the CDR3. V dropped 5 bases and J dropped 1 base, with 12 bases sitting between them. The germline CDR1 and CDR2 sequences are SGHRS and YFSETQ. The TCR was taken from a human donor in a cohort sampled during active COVID-19. Source material: peripheral blood. The chain couples TRBV5-1 to TRBJ1-1; the D gene is possibly TRBD1 (5 bases). CDR3 region: CASRKRGPNTEAFF. The CDR3 bases are TGCGCCAGCAGGAAAAGGGGCCCGAACACTGAAGCTTTCTTT. Full variable domain (remainder filled in from reference TRBV5-1 and TRBJ1-1): KAGVTQTPRYLIKTRGQQVTLSCSPISGHRSVSWYQQTPGQGLQFLFEYFSETQRNKGNFPGRFSGRQFSNSRSEMNVSTLELGDSALYLCASRKRGPNTEAFFGQGTRLTVV.